A single sample gave rise to the 8 T cell receptor beta chains below, sequenced in a study of blood T cells in healthy people across ages. The authors ran a second PCR of 7 to 11 cycles using a sample-barcoded 5' primer and a J-beta primer mix. TCRdb reprocessed the 5' RACE reads with MiXCR, giving one entry per CDR3 protein. The repertoire holds 650,000 to 700,000 distinct CDR3 sequences, with less than 40% as singletons. The specimen was blood. These receptors all come from a woman over 75 in good health.

The chain links TRBV20-1 to TRBJ2-7, with TRBD2 as a possible D gene (6 bases). The CDR3 is made up of 13 amino acids. Germline values: CDR1 DFQATT, CDR2 SNEGSKA (reference sequence). Trimming took off 0 bases at V and 3 bases at J, with 9 bases between the two ends. CDR3 sequence: CSARDRRDYEQYF. As DNA, the CDR3 is TGCAGTGCTAGAGATCGGAGGGACTACGAGCAGTACTTC.

This clonotype came up many times. The V and J genes are TRBV27 and TRBJ2-6; D might be TRBD1 (6 bases). V lost 5 bases and J 4 bases, leaving 12 bases between the germline ends. CDR1 and CDR2 (germline): MNHEY, SMNVEV (reference sequence). The length of the CDR3 is 15 residues. The CDR3 DNA follows: TGTGCCAGCAGTAGGGGGTTGTCGGGGGCCAACGTCCTGACTTTC. As protein: CASSRGLSGANVLTF. Full variable domain (remainder filled in from reference TRBV27 and TRBJ2-6): EAQVTQNPRYLITVTGKKLTVTCSQNMNHEYMSWYRQDPGLGLRQIYYSMNVEVTDKGDVPEGYKVSRKEKRNFPLILESPSPNQTSLYFCASSRGLSGANVLTFGAGSRLTVL.

This clonotype was observed a handful of times. Since a much larger clone is just one base distant, this may be a read error. The rearrangement joins TRBV2 to TRBJ2-7; D may match TRBD1 or TRBD2 (5 bases each). CDR3 length: 11 amino acids. CDR1 is SNHLY and CDR2 is FYNNEI in the germline V gene. Trimming stripped 5 bases from V and 8 bases from J, with 10 bases between. The CDR3 region is CASSSRDQQYF. The CDR3 DNA reads as TGTGCCAGCAGTAGCCGGGACCAGCAGTACTTC.

The chain recombines TRBV20-1 with TRBJ2-1; D might be TRBD2 (6 bases). V dropped 2 bases and J dropped 12 bases, with 26 bases sitting between them. Germline loops: CDR1 DFQATT, CDR2 SNEGSKA (reference sequence). The CDR3 length is 16 residues. CDR3 in amino acids: CSARSDGGEARVGQFF. The CDR3 DNA is TGCAGTGCTAGATCGGACGGGGGTGAAGCCCGCGTTGGGCAGTTCTTC.

The chain couples TRBV20-1 to TRBJ1-5; D not resolved. Trimming took 7 bases from V and 4 from J, leaving 14 bases between them. Germline-derived CDR1 and CDR2 are DFQATT and SNEGSKA (reference sequence). This CDR3 contains 13 residues. CDR3 in amino acids: CSVHIADNQPQHF. As DNA, the CDR3 is TGCAGTGTTCATATAGCGGATAATCAGCCCCAGCATTTT.

At least ten counts were recorded for this clonotype. The CDR3 loop is CASSLGTPNQPQHF. The CDR3 DNA follows: TGTGCCAGCAGCTTAGGGACTCCTAATCAGCCCCAGCATTTT. The J gene is TRBJ1-5, the V gene TRBV7-6; no definite D call. This CDR3 spans 14 amino acids. V shed 1 base and J shed 4 bases, with 8 bases lying between them. CDR1 and CDR2 (germline): SGHVS, FNYEAQ.

The rearrangement joins TRBV27 to TRBJ2-7, with 11 bases fitting TRBD1. Germline CDR1 MNHEY, CDR2 SMNVEV (reference sequence). This CDR3 comprises 16 residues. V shed 6 bases, J shed 4 bases, and the junction held 11 bases outside the gene matches. The CDR3, as DNA: TGTGCCAGCAGCGAAACCCTAGGGACAGGGGGGTACGAGCAGTACTTC. As protein: CASSETLGTGGYEQYF.

The V and J genes are TRBV6-6 and TRBJ1-5; 8 nucleotides line up with TRBD1. The ends lost 5 bases at V and 13 bases at J; junction bases unmatched: 10. This CDR3 has 13 residues. Per germline, CDR1 MNHNY and CDR2 SVGAGI (reference sequence). This CDR3 reads CASSPGGQSSQHF. CDR3 coding DNA: TGTGCCAGCAGTCCAGGGGGCCAATCGTCTCAGCATTTT.